These T cell receptor beta chains were read from a single sample in a study of CD8 T cells in Susac syndrome. TCRdb itself ran the immunoSEQ multiplex PCR reads through MiXCR, one entry per CDR3 protein. The repertoire holds under 95,000 distinct CDR3 sequences, with around 95% as singletons. What was sequenced was CD8+ T cells from PBMCs. These receptors originate from a human donor with Susac syndrome. CDR3s include the opening cysteine and the closing phenylalanine or tryptophan. The D gene is left open where the match is weak. The size entry is marked missing in some rows and otherwise reads once, few, many or a size class.

D gene	clone size	V gene	J gene	CDR3 DNA	CDR3 protein
.	.	TRBV4-1	TRBJ2-7	TGCGCCAGCAGCCACCAGACAGGCCGACTCTACGAGCAGTACTTC	CASSHQTGRLYEQYF
TRBD1	.	TRBV9	TRBJ1-2	TGTGCCAGCAGCGGTAGACAGGGGAGGGATGGCTACACCTTC	CASSGRQGRDGYTF
.	once	TRBV4-1	TRBJ1-1	TGCGCCAGCAGCTGGATGAACACTGAAGCTTTCTTT	CASSWMNTEAFF
.	.	TRBV30	TRBJ2-3	TGTGCCTGGGGAGGGGCAGGGAGCACAGATACGCAGTATTTT	CAWGGAGSTDTQYF
.	.	TRBV27	TRBJ2-7	TGTGCCAGCAGTCCCGATGTAAGAAGCGAGCAGTACTTC	CASSPDVRSEQYF
.	.	TRBV7-6	TRBJ2-6	TGTGCCAGCAGCTTAGTCGGGGGACCTAAGGGGGCCAACGTCCTGACTTTC	CASSLVGGPKGANVLTF
.	.	TRBV29-1	TRBJ1-1	TGCAGCGTTGAAGAAACAGCTATGAACACTGAAGCTTTCTTT	CSVEETAMNTEAFF
.	.	TRBV5-6	TRBJ2-3	TGTGCCAGCATTCCTCCGGGTAGGAATACGCAGTATTTT	CASIPPGRNTQYF
.	.	TRBV27	TRBJ1-2	TGTGCCAGCAGCCCGTGGGCCGGGTGGAACTATGGCTACACCTTC	CASSPWAGWNYGYTF
.	.	TRBV20-1	TRBJ1-3	TGCAGTGCTACCGACGCCAGGGCGAACACCATATATTTT	CSATDARANTIYF
.	.	TRBV5-1	TRBJ2-5	TGCGCCAGCAGCTTAGAGAATATAGCGGACCAAGAGACCCAGTACTTC	CASSLENIADQETQYF
TRBD1	.	TRBV20-1	TRBJ1-1	TGCAGTGCTAGAGGACAGGGGGCCACTGAAGCTTTCTTT	CSARGQGATEAFF
.	.	TRBV12-3/TRBV12-4	TRBJ2-1	TGTGCCAGCAGTTTCCTAGTGGGCAGGGGATCCTACAATGAGCAGTTCTTC	CASSFLVGRGSYNEQFF